This T cell receptor (beta chain) was profiled in a study of PD-L1 blockade in urothelial cancer. Overall study findings and caveats: Tumor-linked clones in blood grew more by 3 weeks in durable-benefit patients.

As to time point: pretreatment peripheral blood. The CDR3 loop spans 14 amino acids. The germline CDR1 and CDR2 sequences are SGHAT and FQNNGV. Between the trimmed V and J ends, which lost 3 bases and 4 bases, there was a span of 9 bases. The data were produced by immunoSEQ multiplex PCR, yet TCRdb's version contains in-frame clones alone and is incomplete. This table has more than 50,000 clones, under 90% appearing once. Remarks on this clone: Its specificity is unknown.

The sample was PBMCs, taken around atezolizumab (anti-PD-L1) treatment. This receptor was identified in a man between 65 and 79 years old with urothelial cancer. The gene calls are TRBV11-2 and TRBJ1-4; D may be TRBD1 (5 bases). Here the CDR3 DNA reads TGTGCCAGCAGCTTCGGAGGGGTTAATGAAAAACTGTTTTTT. It encodes CASSFGGVNEKLFF. Filled out from reference TRBV11-2 and TRBJ1-4, the complete variable domain reads EAGVAQSPRYKIIEKRQSVAFWCNPISGHATLYWYQQILGQGPKLLIQFQNNGVVDDSQLPKDRFSAERLKGVDSTLKIQPAKLEDSAVYLCASSFGGVNEKLFFGSGTQLSVL.